The present T cell receptor (beta chain) was sequenced within a study of T cell changes during pregnancy in multiple sclerosis. The table came from immunoSEQ multiplex PCR; TCRdb's copy has only in-frame clones and leaves some out. The table has about 50,000 clones, 80% to 95% seen once. This CDR3 is built from 12 residues. Germline V gene sequence: CDR1 MNHEY, CDR2 SMNVEV (reference sequence). Trimming pared 7 bases from V and 4 bases from J, leaving 8 bases between. Sample: CD4+ T cells from peripheral blood mononuclear cells, taken after pregnancy. This sequence joins TRBV27 and TRBJ2-1; D uncertain. This clonotype originated in a female donor with multiple sclerosis, enrolled in a pregnancy study. CDR3 protein: CASTSRYNEQFF. In nucleotides, the CDR3 is TGTGCCAGCACCTCTCGGTACAATGAGCAGTTCTTC.